Listed here is a single T cell receptor beta chain. These data belong to a study of CD8 T cells in Susac syndrome. Overall study: Patients with Susac syndrome were therapy-naive, on corticosteroids, or on intravenous immunoglobulin alone at the time that blood was drawn.

RNA in amounts of roughly 0.5 to 1 ug was reverse transcribed with random hexamers. Across 54 Vbeta and 13 Jbeta, immunoSEQ multiplex PCR amplified TCR beta CDR3. TCRdb reprocessed the immunoSEQ multiplex PCR reads with MiXCR, giving one entry per CDR3 protein. This table has 200,000 or so distinct CDR3 sequences, approximately 96% appearing once. This CDR3 comprises 11 residues. V was shortened by 2 bases and J by 5 bases, with 4 bases between the two germline ends. TCR beta sequencing was performed on blood CD8+ and CD4+ T cells. The genes are TRBV12-3 or TRBV12-4 and TRBJ2-7; unclear D gene. The TCR was taken from a human donor with Susac syndrome. Sample: CD4+ T cells from PBMCs. The CDR3 spells CASSLRNEQYF. CDR3 sequence (DNA): TGTGCCAGCAGTTTAAGAAACGAGCAGTACTTC.